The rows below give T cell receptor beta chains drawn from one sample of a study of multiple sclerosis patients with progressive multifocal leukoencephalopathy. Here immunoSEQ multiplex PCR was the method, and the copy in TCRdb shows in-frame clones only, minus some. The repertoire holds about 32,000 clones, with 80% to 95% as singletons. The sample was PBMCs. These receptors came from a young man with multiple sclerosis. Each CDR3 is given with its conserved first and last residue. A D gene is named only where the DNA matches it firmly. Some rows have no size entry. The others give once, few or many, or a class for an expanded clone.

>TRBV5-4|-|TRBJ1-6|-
TGTGCCAGCAGCTCGAACGGCCCCCTCCACTTT
CASSSNGPLHF
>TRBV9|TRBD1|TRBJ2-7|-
TGTGCCAGCAGCACGGGGTTGGGACAGGGCTACGAGCAGTACTTC
CASSTGLGQGYEQYF
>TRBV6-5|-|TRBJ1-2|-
TGTGCCAGCAGTCCTAGGACGGGGGGCTCTGGCTACACCTTC
CASSPRTGGSGYTF
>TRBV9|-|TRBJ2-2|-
TGTGCCAGCAGCCCTAGTAATTCGAACACCGGGGAGCTGTTTTTT
CASSPSNSNTGELFF
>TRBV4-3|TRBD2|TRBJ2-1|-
TGCGCCAGCAGCCTTCGAACTAGCGGGAATGAGCAGTTCTTC
CASSLRTSGNEQFF
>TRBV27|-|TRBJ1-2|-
TGTGCCAGCAGTTTATCATTCAGGGGCGGAGATGGCTACACCTTC
CASSLSFRGGDGYTF
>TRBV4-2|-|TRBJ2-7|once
TGTGCCAGCAGCCAAGAAGCTCTAGAGGGCTACGAGCAGTACTTC
CASSQEALEGYEQYF
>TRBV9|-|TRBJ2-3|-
TGTGCCAGCAGCGTCGGTACAGATACGCAGTATTTT
CASSVGTDTQYF
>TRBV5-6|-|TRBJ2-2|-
TGTGCCAGCAGCCGGACCCATACCGGGGAGCTGTTTTTT
CASSRTHTGELFF
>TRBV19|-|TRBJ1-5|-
TGTGCCAGCGGAGGGAGGCAGCCCCAGCATTTT
CASGGRQPQHF
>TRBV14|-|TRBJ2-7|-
TGTGCCAGCAGCCAAGATGGGGGGCGCGGCGACGAGCAGTACTTC
CASSQDGGRGDEQYF
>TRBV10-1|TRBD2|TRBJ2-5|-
TGCGCCAGCAAGCTAGCGGGAACGTCGGGGGAGCAGTACTTC
CASKLAGTSGEQYF
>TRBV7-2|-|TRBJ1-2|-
TGTGCCAGCAGCTTAGATCAGGGTCGGAGCTATGGCTACACCTTC
CASSLDQGRSYGYTF
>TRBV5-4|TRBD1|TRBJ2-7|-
TGTGCCAGCAGCAGGACACAGGGGACAAGCTCCTACGAGCAGTACTTC
CASSRTQGTSSYEQYF
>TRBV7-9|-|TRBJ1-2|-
TGTGCCAGCAGCCCAGCCGGTTTTAGAGGCTACACCTTC
CASSPAGFRGYTF
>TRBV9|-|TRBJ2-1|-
TGTGCCAGCAGCGTGTTGGTTGGACCGGACAATGAGCAGTTCTTC
CASSVLVGPDNEQFF
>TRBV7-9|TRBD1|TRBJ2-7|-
TGTGCCAGCAGCAGCAGGACAGGGGAGGCCTACGAGCAGTACTTC
CASSSRTGEAYEQYF
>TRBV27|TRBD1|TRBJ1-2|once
TGTGCCAGCAGGACGGACAGGGACTATGGCTACACCTTC
CASRTDRDYGYTF
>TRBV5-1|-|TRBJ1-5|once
TGCGCCAGCAGCTTGGAAGGGCATCAGCCCCAGCATTTT
CASSLEGHQPQHF
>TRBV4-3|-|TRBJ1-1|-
TGCGCCAGCAGCCAAGATCCGCGAAGTGAAGCTTTCTTT
CASSQDPRSEAFF
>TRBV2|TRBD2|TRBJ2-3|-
TGTGCCAGCATCTGGAGTAGCGGGGGCACAGATACGCAGTATTTT
CASIWSSGGTDTQYF
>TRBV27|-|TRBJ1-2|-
TGTGCCAGCAGTTTCGGGTTGGGCTATGGCTACACCTTC
CASSFGLGYGYTF
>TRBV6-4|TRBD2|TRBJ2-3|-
TGTGCCAGCAGGGCGACTAGCGGGGGCACAGATACGCAGTATTTT
CASRATSGGTDTQYF
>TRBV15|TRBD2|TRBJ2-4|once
TGTGCCACCAGCAGGACTAGCGGGGAAGACATTCAGTACTTC
CATSRTSGEDIQYF
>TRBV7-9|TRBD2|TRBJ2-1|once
TGTGCCAGCAGCTTACTAGCGGGGAGTAATATTGAGCAGTTCTTC
CASSLLAGSNIEQFF
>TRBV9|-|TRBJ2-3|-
TGTGCCAGCAGCGCGACGGGAAGCACAGATACGCAGTATTTT
CASSATGSTDTQYF
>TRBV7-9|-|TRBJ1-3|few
TGTGCCAGCAGCTCCCTAGGGGCCTCTGGAAACACCATATATTTT
CASSSLGASGNTIYF
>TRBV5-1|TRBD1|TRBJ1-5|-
TGCGCCAGCAGCCCAGGGGGTAGCAATCAGCCCCAGCATTTT
CASSPGGSNQPQHF
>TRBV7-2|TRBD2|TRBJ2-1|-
TGTGCCAGCAGCTTGCAATCCGGGACTATAAACAATGAGCAGTTCTTC
CASSLQSGTINNEQFF
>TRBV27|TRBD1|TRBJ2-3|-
TGTGCCAGCAGTCACCGAAGGGGGCGGGTGGCAGATACGCAGTATTTT
CASSHRRGRVADTQYF
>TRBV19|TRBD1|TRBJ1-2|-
TGTGCCAGTAGTATGGACAGGGGGCTGAGCTATGGCTACACCTTC
CASSMDRGLSYGYTF
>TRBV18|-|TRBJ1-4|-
TGTGCCAGCTCACGAGGACGTAATGAAAAACTGTTTTTT
CASSRGRNEKLFF
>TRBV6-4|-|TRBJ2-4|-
TGTGCCACCGAATGGACTATGGGGGACATTCAGTACTTC
CATEWTMGDIQYF
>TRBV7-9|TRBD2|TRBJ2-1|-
TGTGCCAGCAGCTTATTCACCCAGCGGGAGGGCCAGGAGCAGTTCTTC
CASSLFTQREGQEQFF
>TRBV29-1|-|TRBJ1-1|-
TGCAGCGTCGAACACAGTGAAGCTTTCTTT
CSVEHSEAFF
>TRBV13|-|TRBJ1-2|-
TGTGCCAGCAGCTTAACCGGGACGGCCGGGGGAGGCTACACCTTC
CASSLTGTAGGGYTF
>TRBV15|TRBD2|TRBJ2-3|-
TGTGCCACCAGCAAAGCGGGAGCGACAGATACGCAGTATTTT
CATSKAGATDTQYF
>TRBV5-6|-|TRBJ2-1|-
TGTGCCAGCAGCTTGGGGCCGGGAAGGGACAATGAGCAGTTCTTC
CASSLGPGRDNEQFF
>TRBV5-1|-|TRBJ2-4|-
TGCGCCAGCAACCCCGGGACCCTGGGCAAAAACATTCAGTACTTC
CASNPGTLGKNIQYF
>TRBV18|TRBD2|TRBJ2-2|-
TGTGCCAGCTCAACGGGACTAGCGGGAGGGCCGACCGGGGAGCTGTTTTTT
CASSTGLAGGPTGELFF
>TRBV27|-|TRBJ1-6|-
TGTGCCACCAGTTTACTAGGGTTTAATTCACCCCTCCACTTT
CATSLLGFNSPLHF